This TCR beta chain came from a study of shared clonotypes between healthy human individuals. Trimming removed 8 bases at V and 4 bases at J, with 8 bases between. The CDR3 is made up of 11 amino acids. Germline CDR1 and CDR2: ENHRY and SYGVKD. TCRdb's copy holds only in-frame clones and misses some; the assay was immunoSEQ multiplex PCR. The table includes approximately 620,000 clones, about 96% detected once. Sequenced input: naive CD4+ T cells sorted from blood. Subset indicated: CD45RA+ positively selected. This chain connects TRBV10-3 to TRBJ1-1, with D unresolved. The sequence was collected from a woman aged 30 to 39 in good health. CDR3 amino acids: CAIRATTEAFF. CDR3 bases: TGTGCCATCCGGGCAACCACTGAAGCTTTCTTT.